The present T cell receptor beta chain was sequenced within a study of T-cell reconstitution after alpha-beta-depleted transplantation in children. This sample's TCRbeta library carried unique molecular identifier barcodes. TCRdb passed the PCR reads through MiXCR, listing each CDR3 protein once. This sample yields about 580,000 distinct CDR3 sequences, of which roughly a quarter are seen a single time; about 35% belongs to the top ten. Germline V gene lookup returns CDR1 GTSNPN and CDR2 SVGIG (reference sequence). The junction had 11 bases not matched to a gene; V was cut back by 5 bases and J by 5 bases. This CDR3 region has 16 residues. As concerns this clonotype: Its matching antigen is unknown.

General study findings and limits: T-cell counts and diversity at one year post-transplant came mainly from newly produced T cells. At around two months after transplant, the alpha-beta T cells were reportedly derived from several hundred expanded clones that came from non-depleted graft cells.

The sample here was PBMCs, taken before TCRalphabeta/CD19-depleted stem cell transplant. The rearrangement joins TRBV30 to TRBJ2-1, with 11 bases matching TRBD2. This TCR came from a boy younger than two with Wiskott-Aldrich syndrome, due to receive a stem cell transplant. The CDR3 DNA sequence: TGTGCCTGGCGCCGTGGCCCACTAGCGGGGGACAATGAGCAGTTCTTC. Its protein product is CAWRRGPLAGDNEQFF.